This TCR beta chain came from a study of blood T cell repertoires in COVID-19. Overall study context: Acute and convalescent COVID-19 samples came from the United States, Italy and Spain. Sources were T cells, B-cell-depleted T cells, or PBMCs; the material itself was cDNA or gDNA.

Source study methods: The assay estimated nucleated cells by amplifying reference gene primers. Repertoires were generated with immunoSEQ multiplex PCR, while TCRdb's copy carries only in-frame clones and drops some. V and J calls and clone size are as listed in that table; D and trimming were resolved from the DNA. The data hold fewer than 150,000 clones, with approximately 85% observed a single time. In its sample, this clone was seen a few times. Deletions cut 7 bases from V and 4 bases from J, with 10 bases between. CDR1 and CDR2 (germline): WNHNN, SYGVQD (reference sequence). The CDR3 is 12 amino acids.

The sample was peripheral blood. The receptor was isolated from a human donor in a cohort sampled during active COVID-19. The chain combines TRBV10-1 with TRBJ1-2; D unclear. CDR3 in amino acids: CASIGRIYGYTF. The CDR3 nucleotides are TGCGCCAGCATCGGGAGAATCTATGGCTACACCTTC.